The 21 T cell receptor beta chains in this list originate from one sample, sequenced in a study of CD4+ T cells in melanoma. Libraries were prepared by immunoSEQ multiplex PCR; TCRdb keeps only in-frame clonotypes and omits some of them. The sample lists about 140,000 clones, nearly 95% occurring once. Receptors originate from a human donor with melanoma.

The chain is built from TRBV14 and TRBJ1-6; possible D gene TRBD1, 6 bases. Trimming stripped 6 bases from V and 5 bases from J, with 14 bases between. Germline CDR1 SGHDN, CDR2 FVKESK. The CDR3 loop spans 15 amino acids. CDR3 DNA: TGTGCCAGCAGATCCCACAGGGCGGATAATTCACCCCTCCACTTT. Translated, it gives CASRSHRADNSPLHF.

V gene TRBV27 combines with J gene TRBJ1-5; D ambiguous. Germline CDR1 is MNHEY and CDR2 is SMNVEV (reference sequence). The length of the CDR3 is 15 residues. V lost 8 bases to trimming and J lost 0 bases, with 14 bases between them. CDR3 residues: CASRIFLFSNQPQHF. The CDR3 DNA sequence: TGTGCCAGCCGAATATTCCTTTTTAGCAATCAGCCCCAGCATTTT.

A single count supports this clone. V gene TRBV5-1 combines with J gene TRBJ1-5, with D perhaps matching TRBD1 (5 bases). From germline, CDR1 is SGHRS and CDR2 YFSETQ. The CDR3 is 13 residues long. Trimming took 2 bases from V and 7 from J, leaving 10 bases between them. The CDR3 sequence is CASSLEGHQPQHF. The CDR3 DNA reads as TGCGCCAGCAGCTTAGAGGGGCACCAGCCCCAGCATTTT.

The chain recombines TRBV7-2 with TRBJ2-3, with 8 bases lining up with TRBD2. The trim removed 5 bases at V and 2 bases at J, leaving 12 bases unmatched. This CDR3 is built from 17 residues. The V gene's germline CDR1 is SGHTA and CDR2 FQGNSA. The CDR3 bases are TGTGCCAGCAGCCAACGGGGGGGCGGGGGATACACAGATACGCAGTATTTT. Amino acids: CASSQRGGGGYTDTQYF.

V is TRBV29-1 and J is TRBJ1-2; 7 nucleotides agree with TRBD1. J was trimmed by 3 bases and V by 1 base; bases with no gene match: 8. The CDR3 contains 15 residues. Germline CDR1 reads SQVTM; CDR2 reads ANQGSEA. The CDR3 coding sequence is TGCAGCGTTGAAGTTCTTGGGACAGACCACTATGGCTACACCTTC. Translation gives CSVEVLGTDHYGYTF. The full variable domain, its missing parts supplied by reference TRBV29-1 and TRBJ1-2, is SAVISQKPSRDICQRGTSLTIQCQVDSQVTMMFWYRQQPGQSLTLIATANQGSEATYESGFVIDKFPISRPNLTFSTLTVSNMSPEDSSIYLCSVEVLGTDHYGYTFGSGTRLTVV.

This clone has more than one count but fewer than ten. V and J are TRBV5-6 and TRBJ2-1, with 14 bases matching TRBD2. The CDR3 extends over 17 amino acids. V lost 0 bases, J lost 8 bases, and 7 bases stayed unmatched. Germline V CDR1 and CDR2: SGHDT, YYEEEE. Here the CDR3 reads CASSLVRLAGGRHEQFF. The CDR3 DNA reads TGTGCCAGCAGCTTGGTCAGACTAGCGGGGGGGCGGCATGAGCAGTTCTTC.

CDR3 amino acids: CASSSRAAINTEAFF. The CDR3 DNA is TGTGCCAGCAGCTCCCGGGCAGCTATAAACACTGAAGCTTTCTTT. This rearrangement joins TRBV7-8 to TRBJ1-1; D is unresolved. CDR3 length: 15 amino acids. With 4 bases removed from V and 2 bases from J, the gap between germline ends came to 14 bases. The germline V gene encodes CDR1 SGHVS and CDR2 FQNEAQ.

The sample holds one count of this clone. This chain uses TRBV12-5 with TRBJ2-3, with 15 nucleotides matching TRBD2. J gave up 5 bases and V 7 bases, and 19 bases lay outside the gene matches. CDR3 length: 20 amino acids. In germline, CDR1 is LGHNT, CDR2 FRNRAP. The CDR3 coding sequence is TGTGCTAGTGCCACCACCGCCGGACTAGCGGGGGGGCGGGGAAGAGATACGCAGTATTTT. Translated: CASATTAGLAGGRGRDTQYF.

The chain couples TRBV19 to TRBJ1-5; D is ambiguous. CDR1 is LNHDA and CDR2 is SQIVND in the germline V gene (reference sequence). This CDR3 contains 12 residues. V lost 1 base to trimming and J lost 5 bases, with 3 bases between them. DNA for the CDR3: TGTGCCAGTAGTATAGGTTATCAGCCCCAGCATTTT. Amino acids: CASSIGYQPQHF.

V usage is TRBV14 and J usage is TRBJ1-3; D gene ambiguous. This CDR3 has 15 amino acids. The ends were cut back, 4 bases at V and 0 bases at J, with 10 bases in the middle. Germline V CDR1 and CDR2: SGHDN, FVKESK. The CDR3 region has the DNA TGTGCCAGCAGCCTTGCGTTGCCCTCTGGAAACACCATATATTTT. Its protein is CASSLALPSGNTIYF.

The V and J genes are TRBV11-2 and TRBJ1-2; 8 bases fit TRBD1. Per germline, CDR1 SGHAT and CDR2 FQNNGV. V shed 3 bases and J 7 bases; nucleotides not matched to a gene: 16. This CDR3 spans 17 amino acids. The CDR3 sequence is CASSFRKIGQGRIGYTF. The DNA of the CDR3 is TGTGCCAGCAGCTTTCGCAAGATAGGACAGGGAAGGATTGGCTACACCTTC.

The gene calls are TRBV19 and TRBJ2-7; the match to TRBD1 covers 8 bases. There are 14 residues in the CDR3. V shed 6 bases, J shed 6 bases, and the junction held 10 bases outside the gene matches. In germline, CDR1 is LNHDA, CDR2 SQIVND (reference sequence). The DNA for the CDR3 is TGTGCCAGTAGCCCTGACAGGGGTCAGGGCGAGCAGTACTTC. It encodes CASSPDRGQGEQYF.

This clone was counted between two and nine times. CDR3 amino acids: CASSLATSGGQETQYF. CDR3 coding DNA: TGTGCCAGCAGCTTAGCAACTAGCGGGGGCCAAGAGACCCAGTACTTC. The chain has TRBV7-2 and TRBJ2-5, with 11 nucleotides matching TRBD2. The ends lost 0 bases at V and 1 base at J; junction bases unmatched: 1. This CDR3 comprises 16 residues. Germline V gene data show CDR1 as SGHTA and CDR2 as FQGNSA.

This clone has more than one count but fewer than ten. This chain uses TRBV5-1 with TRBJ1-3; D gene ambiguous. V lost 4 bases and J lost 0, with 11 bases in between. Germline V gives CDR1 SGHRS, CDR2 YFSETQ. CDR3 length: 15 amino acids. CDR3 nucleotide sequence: TGCGCCAGCAGCCCAGGACGTGACTCTGGAAACACCATATATTTT. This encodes CASSPGRDSGNTIYF.

The CDR3 region is CSAGQGMGAYEQYF. The CDR3 DNA reads as TGCAGCGCTGGGCAGGGGATGGGTGCCTACGAGCAGTACTTC. The gene calls are TRBV29-1 and TRBJ2-7; D might be TRBD1 (6 bases). The V gene lost 7 bases and the J gene lost 2 bases, with 18 bases spanning the gap. This CDR3 is 14 amino acids long. Germline V gene data show CDR1 as SQVTM and CDR2 as ANQGSEA.

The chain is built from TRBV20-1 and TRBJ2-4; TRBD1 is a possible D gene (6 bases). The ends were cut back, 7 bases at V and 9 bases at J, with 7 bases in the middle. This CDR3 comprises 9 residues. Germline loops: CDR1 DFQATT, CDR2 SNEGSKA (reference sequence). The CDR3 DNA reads TGCAGTGTGACAGGCATTCAGTACTTC. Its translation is CSVTGIQYF.

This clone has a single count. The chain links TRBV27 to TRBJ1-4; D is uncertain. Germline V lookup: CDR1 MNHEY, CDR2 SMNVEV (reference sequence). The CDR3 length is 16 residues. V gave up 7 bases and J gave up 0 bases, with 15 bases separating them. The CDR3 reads CASNARRGPTNEKLFF. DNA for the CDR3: TGTGCCAGCAATGCAAGACGAGGACCAACTAATGAAAAACTGTTTTTT. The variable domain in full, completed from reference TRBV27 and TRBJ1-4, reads EAQVTQNPRYLITVTGKKLTVTCSQNMNHEYMSWYRQDPGLGLRQIYYSMNVEVTDKGDVPEGYKVSRKEKRNFPLILESPSPNQTSLYFCASNARRGPTNEKLFFGSGTQLSVL.

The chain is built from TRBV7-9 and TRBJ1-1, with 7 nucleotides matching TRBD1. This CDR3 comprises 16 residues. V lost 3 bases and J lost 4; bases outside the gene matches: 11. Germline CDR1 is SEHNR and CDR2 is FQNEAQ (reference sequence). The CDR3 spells CASSFEAGGTVTEAFF. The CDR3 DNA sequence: TGTGCCAGCAGCTTCGAGGCAGGCGGGACAGTCACTGAAGCTTTCTTT.

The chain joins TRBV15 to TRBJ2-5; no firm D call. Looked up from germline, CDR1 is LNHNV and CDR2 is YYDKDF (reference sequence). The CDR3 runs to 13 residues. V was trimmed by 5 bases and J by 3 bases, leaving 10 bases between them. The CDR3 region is CATSGRSKETQYF. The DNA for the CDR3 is TGTGCCACCAGCGGCCGATCTAAAGAGACCCAGTACTTC.

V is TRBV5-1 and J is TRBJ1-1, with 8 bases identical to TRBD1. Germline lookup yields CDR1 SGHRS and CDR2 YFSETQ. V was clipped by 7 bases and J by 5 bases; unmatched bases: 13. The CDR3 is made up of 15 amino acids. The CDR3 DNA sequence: TGCGCCAGCTCTGGCGCAGGGGGCGGATGGACTGAAGCTTTCTTT. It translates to CASSGAGGGWTEAFF.

The CDR3 is CASSLSGARGNTIYF. The CDR3 region has the DNA TGCGCCAGCAGCCTAAGCGGGGCCCGGGGAAACACCATATATTTT. J is TRBJ1-3 and V is TRBV5-1, with D tentatively TRBD1 (5 bases). This CDR3 region has 15 residues. Germline V gene sequence: CDR1 SGHRS, CDR2 YFSETQ. Between the trimmed V and J ends, which lost 4 bases and 4 bases, there was a span of 15 bases.